Described below is a single T cell receptor (beta chain) sequence and its context. Germline V lookup: CDR1 SGHRS, CDR2 YFSETQ. V was trimmed by 2 bases and J by 3 bases, leaving 6 bases between them. The length of the CDR3 is 13 residues. Method: immunoSEQ multiplex PCR; TCRdb's copy keeps in-frame clones and lacks some. Here the sample spans about 220,000 clones, roughly 88% being singletons. Participants, 18 to 89 years old, spanned some 23 US areas. Clinical history as reported by participants underpinned cohort assignment. This entry is derived from a study of blood T cell repertoires in COVID-19. Across the whole study: From T cells, B-cell-depleted T cells, or PBMCs came the material, which was cDNA or gDNA.

The sample comprised PBMCs or T cells enriched from blood (not recorded which). V and J are TRBV5-1 and TRBJ1-3; D is undetermined. This clonotype was sampled from a woman between 50 and 59 years old with acute COVID-19. CDR3 protein: CASSFNIGNTIYF. The CDR3 bases are TGCGCCAGCAGCTTTAACATTGGAAACACCATATATTTT.